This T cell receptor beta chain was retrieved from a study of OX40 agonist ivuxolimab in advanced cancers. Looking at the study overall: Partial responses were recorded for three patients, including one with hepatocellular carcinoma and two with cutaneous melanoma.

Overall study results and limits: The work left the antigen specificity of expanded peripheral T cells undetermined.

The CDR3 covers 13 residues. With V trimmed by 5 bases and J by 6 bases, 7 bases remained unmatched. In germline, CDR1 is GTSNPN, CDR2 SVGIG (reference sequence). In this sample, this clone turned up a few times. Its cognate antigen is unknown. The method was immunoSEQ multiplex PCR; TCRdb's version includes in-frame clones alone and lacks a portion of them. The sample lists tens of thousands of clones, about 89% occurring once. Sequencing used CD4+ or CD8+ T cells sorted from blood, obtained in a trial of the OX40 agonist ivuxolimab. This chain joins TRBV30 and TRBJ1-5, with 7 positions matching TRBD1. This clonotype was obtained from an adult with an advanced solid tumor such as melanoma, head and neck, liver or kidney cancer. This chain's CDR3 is CAWAPGGVQPQHF. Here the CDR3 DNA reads TGTGCCTGGGCCCCAGGGGGGGTTCAGCCCCAGCATTTT.